The 12 T cell receptor beta chains given below trace back to one sample, sequenced in a study of shared clonotypes between healthy human individuals. The protocol was immunoSEQ multiplex PCR, while the TCRdb copy is restricted to in-frame clones and leaves out a portion. Among about 680,000 clones listed, about three quarters were seen once. The sample taken for sequencing was memory CD4+ T cells sorted from blood. Subset given: CD45RA-negative fraction. The receptors were sampled from a young woman in good health.

The chain uses TRBV28 and TRBJ2-1; D is possibly TRBD2 (6 bases). The CDR3 is made up of 16 amino acids. Germline V gene lookup returns CDR1 MDHEN and CDR2 SYDVKM. V lost 7 bases, J lost 1 base, and 17 bases lay in between. The CDR3 DNA reads TGTGCCAGCACCATAGCCGGCGGGACTTCCTACAATGAGCAGTTCTTC. Translated, it gives CASTIAGGTSYNEQFF.

CDR3 loop: CASSRAGPNYEQYF. CDR3 nucleotide sequence: TGTGCCAGCAGCCGAGCGGGACCCAACTACGAGCAGTACTTC. The rearrangement uses TRBV14 and TRBJ2-7; 7 bases match TRBD2. Germline V CDR1 and CDR2: SGHDN, FVKESK. This CDR3 has 14 residues. With V trimmed by 4 bases and J by 3 bases, 6 bases remained unmatched.

The table lists this clone with a few counts. This rearrangement joins TRBV27 to TRBJ1-1; 7 bases fit TRBD1. Germline-derived CDR1 and CDR2 are MNHEY and SMNVEV (reference sequence). The junction had 4 bases not matched to a gene; V was cut back by 5 bases and J by 4 bases. CDR3 length: 13 residues. CDR3 sequence: CASSPRGSTEAFF. The CDR3, as DNA: TGTGCCAGCAGTCCCAGGGGGAGCACTGAAGCTTTCTTT.

The rearrangement uses TRBV6-1 and TRBJ2-2; weak D call: TRBD2 (5 bases). Germline CDR1 reads MNHNS; CDR2 reads SASEGT. This CDR3 has 13 amino acids. V shed 8 bases and J shed 6 bases, with 13 bases lying between them. CDR3 nucleotides: TGTGCCAGCGGTGGAGAGGAGGCCGGGGAGCTGTTTTTT. Its protein is CASGGEEAGELFF.

The gene calls are TRBV6-4 and TRBJ2-3, with TRBD2 matching 16 bases. Germline loops: CDR1 MRHNA, CDR2 SNTAGT. The V gene end was trimmed by 6 bases and the J gene end by 0 bases; junction bases not matched to a gene: 3. The CDR3 is 17 amino acids. In DNA, the CDR3 is TGTGCCAGCAGGGGACTAGCGGGAGGGATTAGCACAGATACGCAGTATTTT. Its protein is CASRGLAGGISTDTQYF.

This chain connects TRBV19 to TRBJ1-1; D gene unclear. The CDR3 is made up of 14 amino acids. Trimming removed 7 bases at V and 0 bases at J, with 12 bases between. Looked up from germline, CDR1 is LNHDA and CDR2 is SQIVND (reference sequence). The CDR3 nucleotides read TGTGCCAGTATCGAGGTCGGATTGAACACTGAAGCTTTCTTT. Residues: CASIEVGLNTEAFF. Filled out from reference TRBV19 and TRBJ1-1, the complete variable domain reads DGGITQSPKYLFRKEGQNVTLSCEQNLNHDAMYWYRQDPGQGLRLIYYSQIVNDFQKGDIAEGYSVSREKKESFPLTVTSAQKNPTAFYLCASIEVGLNTEAFFGQGTRLTVV.

This rearrangement joins TRBV9 to TRBJ2-1, with 12 nucleotides matching TRBD2. The germline V gene has CDR1 SGDLS and CDR2 YYNGEE. This CDR3 has 15 amino acids. V lost 1 base, J lost 7 bases, and 3 bases stayed unmatched. CDR3 region: CASSVRLAGVNEQFF. The DNA for the CDR3 is TGTGCCAGCAGCGTACGACTAGCGGGAGTGAATGAGCAGTTCTTC.

The chain employs TRBV29-1 and TRBJ1-4; tentative D call: TRBD1 (5 bases). Per the germline V gene, CDR1 is SQVTM and CDR2 is ANQGSEA. Trimming cost V 3 bases and J 11 bases, with 13 bases left between them. The CDR3 spans 12 residues. The CDR3 nucleotides are TGCAGCGTTGAGGGGGAGGGCGACAAACTGTTTTTT. It specifies CSVEGEGDKLFF.

This sequence joins TRBV20-1 and TRBJ2-2; D unclear. V was trimmed by 6 bases and J by 7 bases, leaving 9 bases between them. This CDR3 is 11 amino acids long. Per germline, CDR1 DFQATT and CDR2 SNEGSKA (reference sequence). The CDR3 nucleotides read TGCAGTGCCGAAATTCGCGGGGAGCTGTTTTTT. Translation gives CSAEIRGELFF.

This chain joins TRBV5-6 and TRBJ2-2; weak D call: TRBD1 (6 bases). V dropped 1 base and J dropped 5 bases, with 9 bases sitting between them. Germline assignment: CDR1 SGHDT and CDR2 YYEEEE. The CDR3 extends over 14 amino acids. This CDR3 reads CASSLTGFTGELFF. CDR3 in DNA: TGTGCCAGCAGCTTGACAGGGTTTACCGGGGAGCTGTTTTTT. Supplemented by reference TRBV5-6 and TRBJ2-2, the full variable domain reads DAGVTQSPTHLIKTRGQQVTLRCSPKSGHDTVSWYQQALGQGPQFIFQYYEEEERQRGNFPDRFSGHQFPNYSSELNVNALLLGDSALYLCASSLTGFTGELFFGEGSRLTVL.

The chain couples TRBV5-1 to TRBJ2-1, with D maybe TRBD2 (5 bases). V was shortened by 4 bases and J by 5 bases, with 13 bases between the two germline ends. The CDR3 has 14 amino acids. Looked up from germline, CDR1 is SGHRS and CDR2 is YFSETQ. The CDR3 is CASSQDSGDNEQFF. CDR3 DNA: TGCGCCAGCAGCCAGGACTCCGGAGACAATGAGCAGTTCTTC.

In its sample, this clone was seen once. The gene calls are TRBV28 and TRBJ1-1; 8 nucleotides agree with TRBD1. The CDR3 is made up of 14 amino acids. Germline CDR1 reads MDHEN; CDR2 reads SYDVKM. V lost 6 bases and J lost 5; bases outside the gene matches: 8. CDR3 residues: CASRQGATWTEAFF. CDR3 bases: TGTGCCAGCAGGCAGGGGGCGACGTGGACTGAAGCTTTCTTT.